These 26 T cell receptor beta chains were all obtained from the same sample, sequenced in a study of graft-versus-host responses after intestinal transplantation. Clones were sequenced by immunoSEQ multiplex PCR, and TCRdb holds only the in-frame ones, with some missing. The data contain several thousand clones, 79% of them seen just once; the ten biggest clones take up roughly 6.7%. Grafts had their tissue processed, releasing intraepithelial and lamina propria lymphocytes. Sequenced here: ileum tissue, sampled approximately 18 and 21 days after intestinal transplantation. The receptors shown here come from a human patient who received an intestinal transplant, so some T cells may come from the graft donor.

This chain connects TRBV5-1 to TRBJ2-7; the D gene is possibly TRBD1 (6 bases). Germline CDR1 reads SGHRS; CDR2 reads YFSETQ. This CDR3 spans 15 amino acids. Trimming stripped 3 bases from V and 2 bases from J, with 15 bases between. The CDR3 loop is CASSSDSHRTYEQYF. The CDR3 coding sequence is TGCGCCAGCAGCTCGGACAGTCATCGTACCTACGAGCAGTACTTC.

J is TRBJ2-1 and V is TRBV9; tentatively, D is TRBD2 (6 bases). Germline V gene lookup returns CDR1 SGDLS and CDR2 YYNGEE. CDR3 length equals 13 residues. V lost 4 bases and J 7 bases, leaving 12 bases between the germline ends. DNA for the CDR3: TGTGCCAGCAGCCTGATCGGGACTAATGAGCAGTTCTTC. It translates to CASSLIGTNEQFF.

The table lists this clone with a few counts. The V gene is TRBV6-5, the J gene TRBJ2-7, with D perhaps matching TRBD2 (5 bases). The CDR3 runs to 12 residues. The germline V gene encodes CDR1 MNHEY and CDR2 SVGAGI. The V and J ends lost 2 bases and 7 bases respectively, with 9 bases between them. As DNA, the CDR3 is TGTGCCAGCAGTTACAATCGACTAGAGCAGTACTTC. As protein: CASSYNRLEQYF.

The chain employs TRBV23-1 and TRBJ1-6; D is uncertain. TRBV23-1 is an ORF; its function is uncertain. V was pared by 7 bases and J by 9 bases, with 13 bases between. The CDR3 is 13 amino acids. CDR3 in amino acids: CASMGGKISPLHF. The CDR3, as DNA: TGCGCCAGCATGGGAGGGAAGATTTCACCCCTCCACTTT.

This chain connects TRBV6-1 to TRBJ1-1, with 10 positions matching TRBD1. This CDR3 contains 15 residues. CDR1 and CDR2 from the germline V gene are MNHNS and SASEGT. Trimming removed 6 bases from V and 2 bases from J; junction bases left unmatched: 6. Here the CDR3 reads CASSMTGGPNTEAFF. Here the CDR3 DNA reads TGTGCCAGCAGCATGACAGGGGGCCCCAACACTGAAGCTTTCTTT.

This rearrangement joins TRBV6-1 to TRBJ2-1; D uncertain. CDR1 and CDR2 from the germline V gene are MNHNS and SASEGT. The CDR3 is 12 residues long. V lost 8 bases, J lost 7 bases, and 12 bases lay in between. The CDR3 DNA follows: TGTGCCAGCCGTCGGTCGGTTAATGAGCAGTTCTTC. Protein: CASRRSVNEQFF.

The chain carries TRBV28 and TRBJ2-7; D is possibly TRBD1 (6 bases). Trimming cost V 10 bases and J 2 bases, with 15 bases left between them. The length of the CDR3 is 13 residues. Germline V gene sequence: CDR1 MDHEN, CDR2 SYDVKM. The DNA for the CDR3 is TGTGCCACCTGGACAGTTTGGGCCTACGAGCAGTACTTC. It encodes CATWTVWAYEQYF.

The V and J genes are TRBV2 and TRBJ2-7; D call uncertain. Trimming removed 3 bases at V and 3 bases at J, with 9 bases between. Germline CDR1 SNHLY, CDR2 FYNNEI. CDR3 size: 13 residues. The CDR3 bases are TGTGCCAGCAGTGACGGCTTGGGCTACGAGCAGTACTTC. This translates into CASSDGLGYEQYF.

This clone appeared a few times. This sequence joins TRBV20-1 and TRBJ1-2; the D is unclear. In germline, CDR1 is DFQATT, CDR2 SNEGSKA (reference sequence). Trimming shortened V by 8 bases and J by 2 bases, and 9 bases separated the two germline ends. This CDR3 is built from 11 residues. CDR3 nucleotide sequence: TGCAGTATCTACATAAACTATGGCTACACCTTC. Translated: CSIYINYGYTF.

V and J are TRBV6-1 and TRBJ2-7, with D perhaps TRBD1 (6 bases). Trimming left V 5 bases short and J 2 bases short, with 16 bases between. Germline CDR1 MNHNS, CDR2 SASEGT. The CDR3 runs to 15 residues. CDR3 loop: CASSHTGQIPYEQYF. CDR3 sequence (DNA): TGTGCCAGCAGTCACACAGGACAGATCCCCTACGAGCAGTACTTC.

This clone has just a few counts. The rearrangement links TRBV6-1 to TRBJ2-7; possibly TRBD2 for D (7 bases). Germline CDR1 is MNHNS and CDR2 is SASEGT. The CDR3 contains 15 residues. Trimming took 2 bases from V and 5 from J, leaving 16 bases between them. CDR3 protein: CASSERGSGGDEQYF. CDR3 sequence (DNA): TGTGCCAGCAGTGAACGGGGGTCGGGGGGCGACGAGCAGTACTTC.

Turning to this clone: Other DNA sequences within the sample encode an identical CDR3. CDR3 nucleotide sequence: TGTGCCAGTAGTATACTTCCCCCCAGACTAAGGGACAGGGGTACTGAAGCTTTCTTT. This codes for CASSILPPRLRDRGTEAFF. The V and J genes are TRBV19 and TRBJ1-1; TRBD1 matches 10 bases. The V segment lost 2 bases and the J segment 5 bases; nucleotides outside the gene matches: 17. The CDR3 loop spans 19 amino acids. Germline CDR1 reads LNHDA; CDR2 reads SQIVND (reference sequence).

The CDR3 here is CASSISSTGYTEAFF. Written as DNA, the CDR3 is TGTGCCAGTAGTATTTCCTCGACAGGTTACACTGAAGCTTTCTTT. V and J are TRBV19 and TRBJ1-1; D possibly corresponds to TRBD1 (6 bases). Germline lookup yields CDR1 LNHDA and CDR2 SQIVND (reference sequence). The V and J ends lost 3 bases and 3 bases respectively, with 14 bases between them. The CDR3 runs 15 residues.

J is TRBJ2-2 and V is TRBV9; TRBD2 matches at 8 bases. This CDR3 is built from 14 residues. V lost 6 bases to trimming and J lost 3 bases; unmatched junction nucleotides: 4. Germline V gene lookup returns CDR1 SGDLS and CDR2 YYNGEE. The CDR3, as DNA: TGTGCCAGCACCCGGGAGGGAGACACCGGGGAGCTGTTTTTT. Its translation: CASTREGDTGELFF. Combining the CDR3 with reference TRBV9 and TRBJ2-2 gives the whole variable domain DSGVTQTPKHLITATGQRVTLRCSPRSGDLSVYWYQQSLDQGLQFLIQYYNGEERAKGNILERFSAQQFPDLHSELNLSSLELGDSALYFCASTREGDTGELFFGEGSRLTVL.

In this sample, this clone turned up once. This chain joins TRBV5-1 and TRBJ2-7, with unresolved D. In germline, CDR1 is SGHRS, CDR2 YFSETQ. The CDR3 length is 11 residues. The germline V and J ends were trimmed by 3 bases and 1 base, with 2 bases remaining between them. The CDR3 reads CASSSSYEQYF. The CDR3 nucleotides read TGCGCCAGCAGCTCGTCCTACGAGCAGTACTTC.

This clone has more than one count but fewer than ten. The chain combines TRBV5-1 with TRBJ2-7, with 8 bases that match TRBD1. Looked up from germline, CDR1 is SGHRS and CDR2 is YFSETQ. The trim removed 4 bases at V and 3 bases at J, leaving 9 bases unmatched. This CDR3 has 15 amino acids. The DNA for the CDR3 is TGCGCCAGCAGCCGCACAGGGGGAGAGCTCTACGAGCAGTACTTC. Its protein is CASSRTGGELYEQYF.

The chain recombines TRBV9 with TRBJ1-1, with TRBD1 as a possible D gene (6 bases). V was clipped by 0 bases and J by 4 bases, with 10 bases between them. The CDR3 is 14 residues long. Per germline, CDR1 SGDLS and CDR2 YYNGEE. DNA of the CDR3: TGTGCCAGCAGCGTAGTAGAAGGGGGCACTGAAGCTTTCTTT. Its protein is CASSVVEGGTEAFF.

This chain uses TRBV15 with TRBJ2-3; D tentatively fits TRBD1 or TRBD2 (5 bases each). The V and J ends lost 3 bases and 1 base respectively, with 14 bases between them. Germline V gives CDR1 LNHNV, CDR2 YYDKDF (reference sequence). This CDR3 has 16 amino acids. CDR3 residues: CATSSGLQGGTDTQYF. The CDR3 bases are TGTGCCACCAGCAGCGGACTCCAGGGTGGCACAGATACGCAGTATTTT.

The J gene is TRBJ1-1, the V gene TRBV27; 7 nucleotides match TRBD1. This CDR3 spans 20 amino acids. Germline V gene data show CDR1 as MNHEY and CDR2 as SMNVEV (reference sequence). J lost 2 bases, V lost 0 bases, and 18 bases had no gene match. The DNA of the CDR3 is TGTGCCAGCAGTTTATCCCCGGGTCAGGGGGGATATGGATCCAACACTGAAGCTTTCTTT. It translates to CASSLSPGQGGYGSNTEAFF.

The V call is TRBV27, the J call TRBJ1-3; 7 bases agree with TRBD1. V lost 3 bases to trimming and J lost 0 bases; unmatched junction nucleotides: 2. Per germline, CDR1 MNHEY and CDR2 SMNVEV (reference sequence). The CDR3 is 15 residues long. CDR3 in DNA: TGTGCCAGCAGTTTGACAGGGAGCTCTGGAAACACCATATATTTT. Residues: CASSLTGSSGNTIYF.

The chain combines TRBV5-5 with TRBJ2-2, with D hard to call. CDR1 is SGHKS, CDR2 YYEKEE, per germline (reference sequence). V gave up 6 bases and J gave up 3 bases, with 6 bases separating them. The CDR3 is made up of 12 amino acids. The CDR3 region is CASTTHTGELFF. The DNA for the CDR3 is TGTGCCAGCACCACTCACACCGGGGAGCTGTTTTTT. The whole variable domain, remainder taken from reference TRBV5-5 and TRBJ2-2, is DAGVTQSPTHLIKTRGQQVTLRCSPISGHKSVSWYQQVLGQGPQFIFQYYEKEERGRGNFPDRFSARQFPNYSSELNVNALLLGDSALYLCASTTHTGELFFGEGSRLTVL.

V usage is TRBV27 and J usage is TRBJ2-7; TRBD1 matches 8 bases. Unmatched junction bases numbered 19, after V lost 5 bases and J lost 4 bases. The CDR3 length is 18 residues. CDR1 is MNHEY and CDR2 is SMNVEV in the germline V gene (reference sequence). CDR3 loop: CASSPAPLGQGVSYEQYF. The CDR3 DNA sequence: TGTGCCAGCAGTCCAGCCCCTCTAGGACAGGGTGTATCGTACGAGCAGTACTTC.

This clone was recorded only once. CDR3 region: CASRGLGGPETQYF. The CDR3 nucleotides read TGTGCCAGTAGGGGACTGGGGGGCCCGGAGACCCAGTACTTC. The genes are TRBV19 and TRBJ2-5; either TRBD1 or TRBD2 may fit D (6 bases each). Germline assignment: CDR1 LNHDA and CDR2 SQIVND (reference sequence). Trimming removed 6 bases from V and 5 bases from J, with 16 bases in between. The CDR3 spans 14 residues. Based on the CDR3 plus reference TRBV19 and TRBJ2-5, the full variable domain is DGGITQSPKYLFRKEGQNVTLSCEQNLNHDAMYWYRQDPGQGLRLIYYSQIVNDFQKGDIAEGYSVSREKKESFPLTVTSAQKNPTAFYLCASRGLGGPETQYFGPGTRLLVL.

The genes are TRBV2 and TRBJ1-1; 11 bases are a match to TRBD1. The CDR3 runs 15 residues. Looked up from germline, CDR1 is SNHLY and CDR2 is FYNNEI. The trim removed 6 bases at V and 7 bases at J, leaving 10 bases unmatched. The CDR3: CASRIRGQGAVEAFF. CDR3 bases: TGTGCCAGCAGGATACGTGGACAGGGGGCCGTTGAAGCTTTCTTT.

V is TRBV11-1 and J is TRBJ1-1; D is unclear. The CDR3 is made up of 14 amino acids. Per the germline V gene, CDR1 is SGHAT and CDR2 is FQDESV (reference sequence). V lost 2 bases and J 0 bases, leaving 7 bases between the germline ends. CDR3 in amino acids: CASSLFRLNTEAFF. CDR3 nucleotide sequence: TGTGCCAGCAGCTTATTCCGGTTGAACACTGAAGCTTTCTTT.

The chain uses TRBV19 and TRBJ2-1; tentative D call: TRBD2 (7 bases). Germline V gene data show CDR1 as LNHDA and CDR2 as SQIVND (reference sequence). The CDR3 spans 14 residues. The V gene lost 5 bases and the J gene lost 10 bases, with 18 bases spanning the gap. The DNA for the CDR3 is TGTGCCAGTAGTTCCCAGGGAGGGGGGGGCGAGCAGTTCTTC. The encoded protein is CASSSQGGGGEQFF.